This TCR beta chain was captured by sequencing in a study of cytomegalovirus exposure and HLA in healthy donors. Study results and limitations: Associated with HLA alleles at 0.05 false discovery rate in a later analysis were some 16,000 TCR beta sequences. Later, TCR association rates were found to vary by HLA locus, highest for DRB1 and lowest for HLA-C.

60 Vbeta and 13 Jbeta primers were used in PCR. Repertoires were generated with immunoSEQ multiplex PCR, while TCRdb's copy carries only in-frame clones and drops some. This table has some 140,000 clones, roughly three quarters appearing once. Details on this clone: Antigen specificity is unknown.

In germline, CDR1 is SGHTA, CDR2 FQGTGA. The ends lost 5 bases at V and 4 bases at J; junction bases unmatched: 9. This CDR3 region has 15 residues. V is TRBV7-3 and J is TRBJ2-7; 9 bases match TRBD1. The sequence derives from a man aged 30-40 years in good health and CMV-seropositive. Input material: PBMCs. CDR3 loop: CASSQAGTGSYEQYF. DNA for the CDR3: TGTGCCAGCAGCCAGGCGGGGACAGGGTCTTACGAGCAGTACTTC. The full variable domain, with the rest looked up from reference TRBV7-3 and TRBJ2-7, is GAGVSQTPSNKVTEKGKYVELRCDPISGHTALYWYRQSLGQGPEFLIYFQGTGAADDSGLPNDRFFAVRPEGSVSTLKIQRTERGDSAVYLCASSQAGTGSYEQYFGPGTRLTVT.